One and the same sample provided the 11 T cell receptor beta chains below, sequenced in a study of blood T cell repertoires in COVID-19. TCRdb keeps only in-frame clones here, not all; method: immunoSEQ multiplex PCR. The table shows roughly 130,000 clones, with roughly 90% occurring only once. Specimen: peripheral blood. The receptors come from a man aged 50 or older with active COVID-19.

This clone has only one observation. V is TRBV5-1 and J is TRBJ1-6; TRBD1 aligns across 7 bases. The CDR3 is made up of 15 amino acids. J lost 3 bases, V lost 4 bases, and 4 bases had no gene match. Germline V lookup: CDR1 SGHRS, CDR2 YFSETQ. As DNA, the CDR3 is TGCGCCAGCAGCGGGGGACAGAGCTATAATTCACCCCTCCACTTT. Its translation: CASSGGQSYNSPLHF.

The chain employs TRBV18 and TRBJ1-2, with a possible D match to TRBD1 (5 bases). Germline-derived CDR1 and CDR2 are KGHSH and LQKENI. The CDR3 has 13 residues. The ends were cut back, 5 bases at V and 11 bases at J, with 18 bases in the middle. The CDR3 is CASSADRSMRYTF. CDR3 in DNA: TGTGCCAGCTCAGCAGACAGATCTATGCGTTACACCTTC.

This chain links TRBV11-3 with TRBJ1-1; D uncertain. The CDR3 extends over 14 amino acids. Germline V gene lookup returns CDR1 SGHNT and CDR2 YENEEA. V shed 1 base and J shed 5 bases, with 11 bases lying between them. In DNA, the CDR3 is TGTGCCAGCAGCTTAGGTGTTTCCAGGACTGAAGCTTTCTTT. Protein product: CASSLGVSRTEAFF. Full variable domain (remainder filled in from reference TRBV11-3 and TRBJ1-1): EAGVVQSPRYKIIEKKQPVAFWCNPISGHNTLYWYLQNLGQGPELLIRYENEEAVDDSQLPKDRFSAERLKGVDSTLKIQPAELGDSAVYLCASSLGVSRTEAFFGQGTRLTVV.

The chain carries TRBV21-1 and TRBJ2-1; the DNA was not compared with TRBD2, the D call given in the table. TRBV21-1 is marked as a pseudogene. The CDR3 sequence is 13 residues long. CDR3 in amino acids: CASSPDCYNEQFF. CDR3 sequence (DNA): TGTGCCAGCAGCCCGGACTGCTACAATGAGCAGTTCTTC.

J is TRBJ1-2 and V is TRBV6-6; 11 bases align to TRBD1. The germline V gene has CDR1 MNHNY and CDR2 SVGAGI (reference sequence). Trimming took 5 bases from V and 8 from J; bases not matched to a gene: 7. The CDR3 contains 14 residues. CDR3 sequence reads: CASSLGTGGYGYTF. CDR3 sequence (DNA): TGTGCCAGCAGTCTGGGGACAGGGGGGTACGGCTACACCTTC.

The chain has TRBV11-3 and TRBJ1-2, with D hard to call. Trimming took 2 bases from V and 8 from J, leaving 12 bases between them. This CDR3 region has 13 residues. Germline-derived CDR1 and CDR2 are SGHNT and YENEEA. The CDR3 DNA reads TGTGCCAGCAGCTTACACCTCGGGGAAGGCTACACCTTC. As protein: CASSLHLGEGYTF.

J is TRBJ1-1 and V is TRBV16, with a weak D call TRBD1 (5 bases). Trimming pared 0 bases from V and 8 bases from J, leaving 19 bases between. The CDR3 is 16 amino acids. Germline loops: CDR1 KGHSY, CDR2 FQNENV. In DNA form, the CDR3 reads TGTGCCAGCAGCCAATCTTCTAGGTTTTACGACAGCGAAGCTTTCTTT. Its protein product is CASSQSSRFYDSEAFF.

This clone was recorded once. The chain's CDR3 is CASSQNNEQFF. CDR3 nucleotide sequence: TGTGCCAGCAGCCAAAACAATGAGCAGTTCTTC. V gene TRBV11-2 combines with J gene TRBJ2-1; D ambiguous. Germline CDR1 reads SGHAT; CDR2 reads FQNNGV. The CDR3 consists of 11 residues. V lost 5 bases, J lost 5 bases, and 4 bases lay in between.

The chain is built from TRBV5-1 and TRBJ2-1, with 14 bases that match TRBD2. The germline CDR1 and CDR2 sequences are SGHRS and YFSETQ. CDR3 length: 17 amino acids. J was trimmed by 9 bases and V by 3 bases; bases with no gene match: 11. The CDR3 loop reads CASSYLTGTSGSGEQFF. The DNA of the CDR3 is TGCGCCAGCAGCTACCTGACCGGGACTAGCGGGAGTGGTGAGCAGTTCTTC.

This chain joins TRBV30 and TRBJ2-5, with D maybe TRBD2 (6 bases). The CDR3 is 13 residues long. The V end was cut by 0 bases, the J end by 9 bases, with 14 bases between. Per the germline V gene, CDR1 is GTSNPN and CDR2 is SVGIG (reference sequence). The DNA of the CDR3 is TGTGCCTGGAGTGTAACGGGGGACGGGTCCCAGTACTTC. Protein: CAWSVTGDGSQYF.

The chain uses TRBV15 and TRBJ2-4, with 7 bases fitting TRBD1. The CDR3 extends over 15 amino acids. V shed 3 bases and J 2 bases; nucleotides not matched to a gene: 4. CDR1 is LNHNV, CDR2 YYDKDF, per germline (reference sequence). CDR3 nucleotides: TGTGCCACCAGCAGCCAGGGGGATTCCAAAAACATTCAGTACTTC. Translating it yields CATSSQGDSKNIQYF.